Below, 12 T cell receptor beta chains from the same sample are listed, as sequenced in a study of cytomegalovirus exposure and HLA in healthy donors. In the PCR, 60 Vbeta and 13 Jbeta primers were used. Repertoires were generated with immunoSEQ multiplex PCR, while TCRdb's copy carries only in-frame clones and drops some. There are about 150,000 clones in the sample; roughly 79% occur only once, and about 2.7% lies in the top ten. Material: PBMCs. The receptor set was obtained from a man aged 18 to 30 in good health and CMV-seronegative.

This clone has a handful of counts. The chain recombines TRBV6-5 with TRBJ2-1; TRBD1 agrees at 7 bases. The germline V gene encodes CDR1 MNHEY and CDR2 SVGAGI. The CDR3 consists of 13 residues. The trim removed 4 bases at V and 4 bases at J, leaving 1 base unmatched. The CDR3 loop is CASSWDSYNEQFF. CDR3 DNA: TGTGCCAGCAGTTGGGACAGTTACAATGAGCAGTTCTTC.

The V and J genes are TRBV7-9 and TRBJ2-7, with TRBD1 matching over 7 bases. CDR3 length equals 15 residues. CDR1 is SEHNR and CDR2 is FQNEAQ in the germline V gene (reference sequence). V shed 5 bases, J shed 2 bases, and the junction held 9 bases outside the gene matches. CDR3 protein: CASSVTWDSTYEQYF. Here the CDR3 DNA reads TGTGCCAGCAGCGTGACCTGGGACAGTACCTACGAGCAGTACTTC. Filled out from reference TRBV7-9 and TRBJ2-7, the complete variable domain reads DTGVSQNPRHKITKRGQNVTFRCDPISEHNRLYWYRQTLGQGPEFLTYFQNEAQLEKSRLLSDRFSAERPKGSFSTLEIQRTEQGDSAMYLCASSVTWDSTYEQYFGPGTRLTVT.

The chain employs TRBV15 and TRBJ2-7; D not certain. CDR1 LNHNV and CDR2 YYDKDF come from the germline V gene (reference sequence). CDR3 length equals 16 residues. With 8 bases removed from V and 0 bases from J, the gap between germline ends came to 20 bases. This chain's CDR3 is CATSISETSSSYEQYF. For the CDR3, the DNA is TGTGCCACCTCAATCTCAGAGACTTCGAGCTCCTACGAGCAGTACTTC.

The chain recombines TRBV4-1 with TRBJ2-3; D might be TRBD2 (5 bases). Trimming stripped 4 bases from V and 4 bases from J, with 15 bases between. Germline CDR1 reads MGHRA; CDR2 reads YSYEKL. The CDR3 loop spans 15 amino acids. CDR3: CASSLVQGGSDTQYF. CDR3 nucleotides: TGCGCCAGCAGCCTTGTTCAAGGAGGTTCAGATACGCAGTATTTT.

This sequence joins TRBV5-1 and TRBJ1-3; D ambiguous. Looked up from germline, CDR1 is SGHRS and CDR2 is YFSETQ. Trimming left V 2 bases short and J 0 bases short, with 3 bases between. CDR3 length equals 13 residues. CDR3 in DNA: TGCGCCAGCAGCTTTTACTCTGGAAACACCATATATTTT. Translating it yields CASSFYSGNTIYF.

The rearrangement uses TRBV29-1 and TRBJ2-3; 7 bases line up with TRBD1. CDR3 length: 16 residues. J lost 5 bases, V lost 4 bases, and 15 bases had no gene match. The germline CDR1 and CDR2 sequences are SQVTM and ANQGSEA. The DNA of the CDR3 is TGCAGCGTTGTGACAACCGGGACAGTTCGTTTAGATACGCAGTATTTT. This gives the protein CSVVTTGTVRLDTQYF.

J is TRBJ1-6 and V is TRBV7-9; possible D gene TRBD1, 6 bases. CDR1 SEHNR and CDR2 FQNEAQ come from the germline V gene (reference sequence). Trimming cost V 5 bases and J 7 bases, with 12 bases left between them. The CDR3 spans 14 residues. CDR3 bases: TGTGCCAGCAGCCCCGGACAGCCCAATTCACCCCTCCACTTT. This codes for CASSPGQPNSPLHF.

The gene calls are TRBV9 and TRBJ2-1, with D possibly being TRBD1 (6 bases). Between the trimmed V and J ends, which lost 3 bases and 0 bases, there was a span of 13 bases. The germline CDR1 and CDR2 sequences are SGDLS and YYNGEE. The CDR3 loop spans 16 amino acids. Here the CDR3 reads CASSAYQGLSYNEQFF. The CDR3 bases are TGTGCCAGCAGCGCGTATCAGGGGCTCTCCTACAATGAGCAGTTCTTC. Full variable domain (remainder filled in from reference TRBV9 and TRBJ2-1): DSGVTQTPKHLITATGQRVTLRCSPRSGDLSVYWYQQSLDQGLQFLIQYYNGEERAKGNILERFSAQQFPDLHSELNLSSLELGDSALYFCASSAYQGLSYNEQFFGPGTRLTVL.

The V call is TRBV5-5, the J call TRBJ2-7, with 7 bases aligning to TRBD1. J was trimmed by 5 bases and V by 4 bases; bases with no gene match: 9. CDR3 length: 14 residues. CDR1 SGHKS and CDR2 YYEKEE come from the germline V gene (reference sequence). The CDR3 DNA reads as TGTGCCAGCAGCCGTTTGGGACAGTTCAACGAGCAGTACTTC. Translating it yields CASSRLGQFNEQYF.

This sequence joins TRBV6-1 and TRBJ1-4, with a weak D call TRBD1 (6 bases). Germline V CDR1 and CDR2: MNHNS, SASEGT. Between the trimmed V and J ends, which lost 5 bases and 7 bases, there was a span of 11 bases. The CDR3 length is 13 residues. The CDR3 here is CASSHRVGEKLFF. CDR3 DNA sequence: TGTGCCAGCAGTCACAGGGTTGGTGAAAAACTGTTTTTT.

The chain carries TRBV4-2 and TRBJ1-5; 8 bases map to TRBD1. J gave up 7 bases and V 0 bases, and 2 bases lay outside the gene matches. Looked up from germline, CDR1 is LGHNA and CDR2 is YNFKEQ. The CDR3 is 14 amino acids. CDR3 loop: CASSQDRGPQPQHF. CDR3 nucleotides: TGTGCCAGCAGCCAAGACAGGGGGCCCCAGCCCCAGCATTTT.

The rearrangement joins TRBV5-1 to TRBJ2-7, with D unclear. V dropped 0 bases and J dropped 3 bases, with 10 bases sitting between them. The CDR3 loop spans 14 amino acids. CDR1 and CDR2 (germline): SGHRS, YFSETQ. This chain's CDR3 is CASSLDPTIYEQYF. CDR3 sequence (DNA): TGCGCCAGCAGCTTGGATCCTACCATCTACGAGCAGTACTTC.